This TCR beta chain was recovered during a study of T cell repertoires in cytomegalovirus infection. The overall study: CMV infection plus the matching HLA type was flagged by public TCR beta signatures.

To note about this clonotype: The antigen remains undetermined. At one end, the junction sequence differs from germline, possibly due to a read error.

In TCRdb, the reads were re-called with MiXCR into one record per CDR3 protein. The table lists around 450,000 distinct CDR3 sequences, 25% to 40% of them singletons, with roughly 13% in the top ten. Study conclusions and caveats: The response measured ex vivo was dominated by TCR beta clonotypes (HLA-C-restricted and CMV-specific). Carriage of CMV together with the relevant HLA was identifiable through cumulative public TCR beta family frequency.

The TCR was taken from a human donor in good health (CMV status not recorded). Some clones in this sample may be carry-over from other donors' samples. What was sequenced was PBMCs.

CDR3 sequence (DNA): TGTTCCAGCAGCTTAAGGGCATACAATGAGCAGTTCTTC. Translating it yields CSSSLRAYNEQFF. The chain is built from TRBV11-2 and TRBJ2-1; unclear D gene. Per germline, CDR1 SGHAT and CDR2 FQNNGV. The CDR3 loop spans 13 amino acids.